The sequence of this TCR beta chain was determined in a study of blood T cell repertoires in COVID-19. The germline CDR1 and CDR2 sequences are MGHRA and YSYEKL. Trimming took off 2 bases at V and 5 bases at J, with 16 bases between the two ends. The CDR3 covers 16 residues. Sequenced by immunoSEQ multiplex PCR; TCRdb stores in-frame clones only, minus some. This table has roughly 260,000 clones, approximately 90% appearing once. The sequenced material came from PBMCs or T cells enriched from blood (not recorded which). This receptor was identified in a woman between 18 and 30 years old who had recovered from COVID-19. The V call is TRBV4-1, the J call TRBJ2-1; D is possibly TRBD1 (5 bases). The CDR3 nucleotides read TGCGCCAGCAGCCAACCCCGACAGACCAAGCACAATGAGCAGTTCTTC. This translates into CASSQPRQTKHNEQFF.